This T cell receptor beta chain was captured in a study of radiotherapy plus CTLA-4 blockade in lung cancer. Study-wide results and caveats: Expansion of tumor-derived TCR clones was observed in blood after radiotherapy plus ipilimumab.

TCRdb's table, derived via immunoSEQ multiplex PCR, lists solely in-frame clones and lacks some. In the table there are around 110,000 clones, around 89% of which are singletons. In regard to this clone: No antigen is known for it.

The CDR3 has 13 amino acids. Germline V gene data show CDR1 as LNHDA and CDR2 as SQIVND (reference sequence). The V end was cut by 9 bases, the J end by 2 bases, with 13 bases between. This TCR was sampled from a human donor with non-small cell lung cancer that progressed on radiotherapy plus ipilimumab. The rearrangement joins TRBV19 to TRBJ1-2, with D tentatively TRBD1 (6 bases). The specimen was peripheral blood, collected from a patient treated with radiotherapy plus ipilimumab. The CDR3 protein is CASGQTENYGYTF. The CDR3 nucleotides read TGTGCCAGCGGACAGACGGAAAACTATGGCTACACCTTC.